One and the same sample provided the 23 T cell receptor beta chains below, sequenced in a study of T cell responses to AZD1222 COVID-19 vaccine. Here immunoSEQ multiplex PCR was the method, and the copy in TCRdb shows in-frame clones only, minus some. The table lists around 130,000 clones, nearly 90% of them singletons, with around a tenth in the top ten. The sequencing used peripheral blood, collected 28 days after the second AZD1222 dose. These receptors were obtained from an adult who received the AZD1222 COVID-19 vaccine.

The chain uses TRBV4-2 and TRBJ2-1, with no clear D. The V end was cut by 4 bases, the J end by 4 bases, with 14 bases between. Germline CDR1 is LGHNA and CDR2 is YNFKEQ. The CDR3 totals 15 residues. CDR3: CASSPVGGEYNEQFF. The CDR3 nucleotides read TGTGCCAGCAGCCCAGTTGGTGGGGAATACAATGAGCAGTTCTTC.

This clone was seen only a few times. The V and J genes are TRBV30 and TRBJ1-6, with 8 bases matching TRBD1. Germline CDR1 and CDR2: GTSNPN and SVGIG (reference sequence). V was clipped by 5 bases and J by 7 bases; unmatched bases: 10. This CDR3 comprises 15 residues. Here the CDR3 reads CAWRTRQGRNSPLHF. DNA for the CDR3: TGTGCCTGGCGAACGCGACAGGGGAGGAATTCACCCCTCCACTTT.

This clone was observed a single time. The rearrangement joins TRBV29-1 to TRBJ2-3; D gene ambiguous. Germline V CDR1 and CDR2: SQVTM, ANQGSEA. Trimming took off 3 bases at V and 4 bases at J, with 8 bases between the two ends. The CDR3 extends over 12 amino acids. CDR3 in DNA: TGCAGCGTTGATGGTCGGGCAGATACGCAGTATTTT. It encodes CSVDGRADTQYF.

This clone appeared once. The V gene is TRBV27, the J gene TRBJ2-3, with D uncertain. Germline assignment: CDR1 MNHEY and CDR2 SMNVEV (reference sequence). V was trimmed by 5 bases and J by 7 bases, leaving 13 bases between them. CDR3 length: 13 amino acids. CDR3 sequence (DNA): TGTGCCAGCAGTCCCCCGGTCCGCAATACGCAGTATTTT. Translated: CASSPPVRNTQYF.

This clone has just one count. V and J are TRBV7-3 and TRBJ2-2; possible D gene TRBD1, 5 bases. Trimming left V 1 base short and J 7 bases short, with 19 bases between. Germline values: CDR1 SGHTA, CDR2 FQGTGA. This CDR3 comprises 17 residues. DNA of the CDR3: TGTGCCAGCAGCTTAATGAATCCTGGACAAACCGGCGGGGAGCTGTTTTTT. Protein: CASSLMNPGQTGGELFF.

V gene TRBV4-3 combines with J gene TRBJ1-3, with D possibly matching TRBD1 (6 bases). The germline V gene has CDR1 LGHNA and CDR2 YSLEER. CDR3 length equals 16 residues. The V end lost 0 bases, the J end lost 3 bases, and 12 bases lay between the germline ends. The CDR3: CASSQDPRGIGNTIYF. The CDR3 region has the DNA TGCGCCAGCAGCCAAGATCCCAGGGGAATTGGAAACACCATATATTTT.

The CDR3 DNA reads as TGTGCCAGCAGCCAGTACAGGGGGCTAGGTGCTTTCTTT. Protein product: CASSQYRGLGAFF. The gene calls are TRBV11-1 and TRBJ1-1; 9 bases agree with TRBD1. The CDR3 length is 13 residues. With 5 bases clipped from V and 11 bases from J, the junction kept 9 bases outside the gene matches. Germline loops: CDR1 SGHAT, CDR2 FQDESV (reference sequence).

V usage is TRBV10-2 and J usage is TRBJ2-1; 8 bases align to TRBD2. The CDR3 has 14 amino acids. The germline gives CDR1 WSHSY, CDR2 SAAADI. J gave up 2 bases and V 6 bases, and 3 bases lay outside the gene matches. CDR3 in amino acids: CASRAGVPYNEQFF. CDR3 nucleotides: TGCGCCAGCAGAGCGGGGGTCCCCTACAATGAGCAGTTCTTC.

The chain recombines TRBV2 with TRBJ1-5, with a tentative D call TRBD1 (5 bases). Germline V gene sequence: CDR1 SNHLY, CDR2 FYNNEI. V was clipped by 4 bases and J by 2 bases, with 12 bases between them. The CDR3 runs to 15 residues. CDR3 amino acids: CASSAPRGGNQPQHF. CDR3 nucleotide sequence: TGTGCCAGCAGTGCTCCGAGGGGAGGCAATCAGCCCCAGCATTTT.

The genes are TRBV12-5 and TRBJ1-5, with D perhaps matching TRBD1 (5 bases). The ends were cut back, 4 bases at V and 9 bases at J, with 10 bases in the middle. The CDR3 length is 12 residues. Germline CDR1 LGHNT, CDR2 FRNRAP. CDR3 region: CASGSPGGPQHF. The CDR3 nucleotides are TGTGCTAGTGGTTCGCCGGGGGGGCCCCAGCATTTT.

This chain uses TRBV2 with TRBJ1-2; a weak D match, TRBD1 (5 bases). CDR1 is SNHLY, CDR2 FYNNEI, per germline. There are 15 residues in the CDR3. V shed 2 bases and J shed 4 bases, with 14 bases lying between them. The CDR3 here is CASSEHLPGPYGYTF. Here the CDR3 DNA reads TGTGCCAGCAGTGAACATTTACCGGGGCCCTATGGCTACACCTTC.

The V gene is TRBV11-2, the J gene TRBJ1-6; 9 bases agree with TRBD1. Losses at the gene ends were 3 bases for V and 9 bases for J; bases not matched to a gene: 6. The germline V gene encodes CDR1 SGHAT and CDR2 FQNNGV. This CDR3 spans 15 amino acids. CDR3 residues: CASSFAGTGRSPLHF. For the CDR3, the DNA is TGTGCCAGCAGCTTTGCCGGGACAGGGCGTTCACCCCTCCACTTT.

This clone is a singleton in its sample. This rearrangement joins TRBV18 to TRBJ1-5; D gene ambiguous. Germline V gene lookup returns CDR1 KGHSH and CDR2 LQKENI. Trimming cost V 4 bases and J 0 bases, with 4 bases left between them. The CDR3 spans 13 residues. CDR3 protein: CASSLDSNQPQHF. In DNA form, the CDR3 reads TGTGCCAGCTCACTAGATAGCAATCAGCCCCAGCATTTT.

In this sample, this clone turned up a few times. The rearrangement uses TRBV19 and TRBJ2-7, with 11 nucleotides matching TRBD1. The J segment lost 4 bases and the V segment lost 2 bases, leaving 10 bases of the junction unmatched. The CDR3 contains 17 residues. Germline V CDR1 and CDR2: LNHDA, SQIVND (reference sequence). CDR3 nucleotide sequence: TGTGCCAGTAGTATACAGGGGACAGGGGGTTCGGCGTACGAGCAGTACTTC. This sequence encodes CASSIQGTGGSAYEQYF.

The J gene is TRBJ2-5, the V gene TRBV15; the match to TRBD1 covers 7 bases. CDR1 and CDR2 (germline): LNHNV, YYDKDF (reference sequence). Unmatched junction bases numbered 8, after V lost 5 bases and J lost 2 bases. The CDR3 totals 15 residues. In nucleotides, the CDR3 is TGTGCCACCAGCTCCCCTGACAGGGCTCAAGAGACCCAGTACTTC. Its translation is CATSSPDRAQETQYF.

This clone was seen a handful of times. At one end the junction does not follow the germline gene, possibly because of a read error. The chain uses TRBV5-4 and TRBJ2-5; the D gene is possibly TRBD2 (6 bases). In germline, CDR1 is SGHNT, CDR2 YYREEE (reference sequence). The CDR3 length is 15 residues. The CDR3 DNA follows: TGTGCCAGCACCTTGAAGCTGGGGGGTGACGAGACCCAGTACTTC. Its translation: CASTLKLGGDETQYF.

J is TRBJ2-7 and V is TRBV12-5, with D perhaps matching TRBD1 (5 bases). The V end lost 5 bases, the J end lost 8 bases, and 28 bases lay between the germline ends. The CDR3 is 17 amino acids. Germline CDR1 LGHNT, CDR2 FRNRAP. The CDR3 bases are TGTGCTAGTGGTCCGGATACAGGCCCCCTCCTTGGAATAAAGCAGTACTTC. Residues: CASGPDTGPLLGIKQYF.

CDR3 region: CASDRARGSPLHF. CDR3 nucleotides: TGTGCCTCCGATCGGGCCCGGGGTTCACCCCTCCACTTT. This rearrangement joins TRBV30 to TRBJ1-6; D is unclear. The CDR3 has 13 residues. With 7 bases removed from V and 9 bases from J, the gap between germline ends came to 16 bases. Germline CDR1 GTSNPN, CDR2 SVGIG (reference sequence).

Only one count was recorded for this clone. The CDR3 region is CSAGVLEEQFF. The CDR3, as DNA: TGCAGTGCTGGCGTATTGGAGGAGCAGTTCTTC. The gene calls are TRBV20-1 and TRBJ2-1; D gene unclear. The CDR3 spans 11 residues. Trimming shortened V by 5 bases and J by 10 bases, and 12 bases separated the two germline ends. Germline V gives CDR1 DFQATT, CDR2 SNEGSKA (reference sequence).

This clone was seen once. The CDR3 protein is CASSQDSGTGELFF. The CDR3 coding sequence is TGTGCCAGCAGCCAAGACTCCGGGACCGGGGAGCTGTTTTTT. The gene calls are TRBV3-1 (or the pseudogene TRBV3-2) and TRBJ2-2, with D uncertain. Germline CDR1 reads LGHDT; CDR2 reads YNNKEL (reference sequence). The CDR3 consists of 14 residues. V was shortened by 0 bases and J by 5 bases, with 7 bases between the two germline ends.

This clone has only a few counts. The rearrangement joins TRBV11-2 to TRBJ2-1; a possible D gene is TRBD1 (7 bases). CDR1 and CDR2 (germline): SGHAT, FQNNGV. Trimming shortened V by 3 bases and J by 4 bases, and 13 bases separated the two germline ends. The CDR3 length is 15 residues. As DNA, the CDR3 is TGTGCCAGCAGCTTTTGGCAGGGGGGATACAATGAGCAGTTCTTC. Its protein product is CASSFWQGGYNEQFF.

The chain has TRBV4-2 and TRBJ1-2, with unresolved D. The CDR3 length is 15 residues. In germline, CDR1 is LGHNA, CDR2 YNFKEQ. The V gene lost 1 base and the J gene lost 2 bases, with 11 bases spanning the gap. The CDR3 loop is CASSQGSILNYGYTF. The DNA for the CDR3 is TGTGCCAGCAGCCAAGGAAGTATACTAAACTATGGCTACACCTTC.

The chain recombines TRBV15 with TRBJ1-6, with D perhaps TRBD1 (5 bases). With 0 bases removed from V and 12 bases from J, the gap between germline ends came to 9 bases. The CDR3 runs to 13 residues. Germline values: CDR1 LNHNV, CDR2 YYDKDF (reference sequence). In DNA, the CDR3 is TGTGCCACCAGCAGAGAGGGGGGGGTACCCCTCCACTTT. Its protein product is CATSREGGVPLHF.